This T cell receptor (beta chain) was recovered during a study of blood T cell repertoires in COVID-19. Study at large: Samples representing acute and convalescent COVID-19 were sourced from the United States, Italy and Spain. PBMCs, B-cell-depleted T cells, or T cells were the source of the cDNA or gDNA that made up the material.

Original data processing: From reference gene primer amplification, estimates of nucleated cell counts were derived. The repertoire was sequenced with immunoSEQ multiplex PCR; TCRdb's copy has only in-frame clones and lacks some. The DNA gave D and trimming, while V, J and clone size come from that table. The sample holds 45,000 to 55,000 clones, around 90% seen once. This clone was observed a few times. This CDR3 is 13 amino acids long. V was clipped by 7 bases and J by 6 bases, with 15 bases between them. Germline-derived CDR1 and CDR2 are LNHDA and SQIVND (reference sequence). The chain carries TRBV19 and TRBJ1-2; tentative D call: TRBD1 (5 bases). The material sequenced was peripheral blood. This receptor was identified in a man in his fifties or sixties with active COVID-19. DNA for the CDR3: TGTGCCAGTAAGGTGCAGGGAGGGAATGGCTACACCTTC. Translating gives CASKVQGGNGYTF. The whole variable domain, filled in from reference TRBV19 and TRBJ1-2, reads DGGITQSPKYLFRKEGQNVTLSCEQNLNHDAMYWYRQDPGQGLRLIYYSQIVNDFQKGDIAEGYSVSREKKESFPLTVTSAQKNPTAFYLCASKVQGGNGYTFGSGTRLTVV.